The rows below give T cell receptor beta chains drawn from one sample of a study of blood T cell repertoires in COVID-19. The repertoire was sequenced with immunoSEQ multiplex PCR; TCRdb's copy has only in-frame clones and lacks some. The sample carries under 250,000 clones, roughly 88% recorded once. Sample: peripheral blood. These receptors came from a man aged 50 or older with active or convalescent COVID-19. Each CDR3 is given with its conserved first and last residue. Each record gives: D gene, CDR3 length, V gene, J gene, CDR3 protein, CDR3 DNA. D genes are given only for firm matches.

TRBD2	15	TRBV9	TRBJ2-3	CASSVGAGDTDTQYF	TGTGCCAGCAGCGTTGGAGCGGGGGACACAGATACGCAGTATTTT
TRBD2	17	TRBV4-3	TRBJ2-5	CASSQERGLAGGETQYF	TGCGCCAGCAGCCAAGAGAGGGGACTAGCGGGAGGGGAGACCCAGTACTTC
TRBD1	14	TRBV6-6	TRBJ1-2	CASSPRDRRGGYTF	TGTGCCAGCAGCCCCCGGGACAGGAGGGGTGGCTACACCTTC
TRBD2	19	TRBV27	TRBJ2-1	CASSAPTSGVTSSYNEQFF	TGTGCCAGCAGTGCACCGACTAGCGGGGTCACGAGCTCCTACAATGAGCAGTTCTTC
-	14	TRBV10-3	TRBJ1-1	CATTWQGMGTEAFF	TGTGCCACCACTTGGCAGGGCATGGGCACTGAAGCTTTCTTT
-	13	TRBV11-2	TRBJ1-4	CASSLFPGEKLFF	TGTGCCAGCAGCTTATTCCCAGGGGAAAAACTGTTTTTT
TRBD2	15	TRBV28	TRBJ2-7	CASSLGLAGYDEQYF	TGTGCCAGCAGTTTAGGTCTAGCGGGATATGACGAGCAGTACTTC
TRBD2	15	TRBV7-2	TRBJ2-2	CASSSSSGATGELFF	TGTGCCAGCAGCTCATCTAGCGGAGCCACCGGGGAGCTGTTTTTT
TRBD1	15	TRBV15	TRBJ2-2	CATSRTRGYTGELFF	TGTGCCACCAGCAGGACCAGGGGGTACACCGGGGAGCTGTTTTTT
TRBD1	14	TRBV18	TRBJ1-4	CASSPTGGREKLFF	TGTGCCAGCTCACCGACAGGGGGCCGTGAAAAACTGTTTTTT
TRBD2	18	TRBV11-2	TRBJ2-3	CASSLGLAGISSTDTQYF	TGTGCCAGCAGCTTGGGACTAGCGGGGATATCTAGCACAGATACGCAGTATTTT
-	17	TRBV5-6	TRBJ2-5	CASSLDLYKGRQETQYF	TGTGCCAGCAGCTTGGACCTATATAAGGGGCGGCAAGAGACCCAGTACTTC